This T cell receptor (beta chain) stems from a study of vaccination and CD4 T cells after COVID-19 (dated by TCRdb to the early 2020s). In the study overall: Every convalescent patient had a positive nasal swab PCR test for SARS-CoV-2, with mild disease in eight to ten patients and severe disease in one. In the convalescent cohort there were six males and four females, among whom were two Hispanic individuals, seven Caucasians, two Asians and one multiracial person. Each participant got two doses of either the Pfizer-BioNTech BNT162b2 vaccine (n=8) or the Moderna mRNA-1273 vaccine (n=2). Post-COVID blood samples from convalescent patients were collected a median of approximately 93 days after diagnosis, with a range of roughly 30 to 170 days. The time from the second vaccine dose to post-vaccine blood sampling had a median of around 72 days and ranged from about 13 to 250 days. For stimulating the cultures, overlapping spike peptide pools were used, derived from SARS-CoV-2 as well as from the common cold coronaviruses HCoV-NL63, HCoV-OC43 and HCoV-229E. In control cultures, a CEFX viral epitope pool was used as positive control, an HIV-1 Nef peptide pool was used as negative control, or no peptide was added. In over 8 COVID-19 convalescent patients and a handful of infection-naive healthy vaccine recipients, researchers compared the spike-specific CD4+ TCR repertoire from before mRNA vaccination with the repertoire from after.

This sample's treatment or condition label indicates: roughly ten-day PBMC culture with coronavirus spike peptide pools or control peptides (ViraFEST assay). The study used the ViraFEST assay, which expanded antigen-specific T cells with peptide pools and then identified expanded clonotypes by TCR sequencing. The positive SARS-CoV-2 PCR tests of the convalescent patients were dated from March to December 2020, before the Alpha, Beta and Delta variants emerged in the United States. Approximately 2.1 million PBMCs per well were cultured in IMDM with roughly 4.8% human AB serum and approximately 9.1 IU/ml IL-2, plus 10 ug/ml peptide pools. Half of the culture medium was replaced with fresh IL-2-containing medium on days 3 and 7. Once the cells had been in culture for over nine days, the EasySep CD4+ T cell isolation kit was used to isolate CD4+ T cells by negative selection. Ficoll-Paque Plus gradient centrifugation was used to isolate PBMCs from whole blood, and the isolated PBMCs were then either used fresh or cryopreserved at -140C. Triplicate wells were generally used for each culture condition.

With regard to this clonotype: It has no known antigen specificity. No clone much larger than this one lies a single base away; base qualities are absent.

Overall results and qualifications from the work: The number of convalescent patients in the study was relatively small, and the study did not examine early timepoints following natural infection. Of the vaccine-specific clones found in convalescent patients, nearly all (304 of 307) were mono-reactive for SARS-CoV-2 spike instead of being cross-reactive with common cold coronaviruses. Although the median number of SARS-CoV-2-reactive clonotypes went up from roughly 23 after infection to 35 to 40 after vaccination, the increase was not significant. In convalescent patients, a median 86.3% of post-vaccine SARS-CoV-2-reactive clones were detected only after vaccination, and vaccine-specific priming was suggested by this finding.

The method behind the library was PCR. DNA from cultured CD4+ T cells was subjected to TCR sequencing with the Oncomine TCR Beta short-read assay at the Johns Hopkins FTIC core. Genomic DNA was extracted from the cultured CD4+ T cells with the QIAamp micro DNA kit. Oncomine TCR Beta libraries from cultured CD4+ T cells were pooled using unique dual indexes and sequenced on an Illumina iSeq 100. The paper's processing steps were these. Non-productive sequences were removed, and CDR3s not starting with C, not ending with F or W, or shorter than 7 amino acids were discarded. The MANAFEST web application was used to identify antigen-specific clonotypes by comparing peptide-stimulated wells against reference wells and other culture wells. To be called positive, a clone needed an FDR below 0.05, an odds ratio above 5, and a productive frequency above 0.1% in at least two of three replicate wells. A clonotype was classed as cross-reactive if the clonotype showed significant expansion both in SARS-CoV-2 spike wells and in at least one common cold coronavirus spike condition. Using R version 3.6.1, CDR3 homology was evaluated through Levenshtein distances (stringdist) along with unrooted phylogenetic trees (ape). TCRdb handled the public reads itself, with Q25 trimming in fastp and clone calling in MiXCR, and kept productive beta chains. Under each unique CDR3 protein, matching rows form one entry showing the most common genes and DNA. The V and J calls reflect TCRdb's pipeline rather than the authors' work. The sample table contains roughly 24,000 distinct CDR3 sequences; only one count was recorded for about 39% of them. Approximately 11% of the sample is taken by the ten largest.

This sequence was found in a human donor who had recovered from COVID-19. The sequencing input was CD4+ T cells from blood, cultured in vitro.

The bases read TGTGCCAGCAGTTATTCCATGATACCGGGACAGGGCACAGATACGCAGTATTTT. Translated, it gives CASSYSMIPGQGTDTQYF. In this chain, TRBV28 is recombined with TRBJ2-3, with 8 middle bases fitting TRBD1. As encoded in the germline V gene, CDR1 is MDHEN while CDR2 is SYDVKM. CDR3 length: 18 amino acids, cysteine to phenylalanine. The DNA shown is the 54-base CDR3, in frame from base 1. The junction shows trimming of 4 bases on V and 1 base on J, and the gene matches do not reach 13 bases of it.